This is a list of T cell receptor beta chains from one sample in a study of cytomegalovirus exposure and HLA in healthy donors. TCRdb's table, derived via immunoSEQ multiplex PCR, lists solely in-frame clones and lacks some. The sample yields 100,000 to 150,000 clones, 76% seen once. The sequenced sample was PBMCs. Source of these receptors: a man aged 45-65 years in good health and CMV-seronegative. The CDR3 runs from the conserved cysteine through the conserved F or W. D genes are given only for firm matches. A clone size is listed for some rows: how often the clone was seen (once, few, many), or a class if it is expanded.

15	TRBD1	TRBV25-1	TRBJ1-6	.	CASSSGTGRNSPLHF	TGTGCCAGCAGTTCCGGGACAGGGAGGAATTCACCCCTCCACTTT
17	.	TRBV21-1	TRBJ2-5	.	CASSKALVKRGKETQYF	TGTGCCAGCAGCAAAGCGCTGGTGAAACGGGGTAAAGAGACCCAGTACTTC
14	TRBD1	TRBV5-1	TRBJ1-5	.	CASSLRGLGQPQHF	TGCGCCAGCAGCCTAAGGGGGCTTGGTCAGCCCCAGCATTTT
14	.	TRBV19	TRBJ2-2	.	CASSWGRDTGELFF	TGTGCCAGTAGTTGGGGCCGGGACACCGGGGAGCTGTTTTTT
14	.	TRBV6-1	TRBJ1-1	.	CASSVGNMNTEAFF	TGTGCCAGCAGTGTGGGCAATATGAACACTGAAGCTTTCTTT
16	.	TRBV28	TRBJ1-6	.	CASTPGGGQRNSPLHF	TGTGCCAGCACCCCTGGCGGCGGACAGCGTAATTCACCCCTCCACTTT
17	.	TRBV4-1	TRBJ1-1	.	CASSQSPGTNLNTEAFF	TGCGCCAGCAGCCAATCTCCCGGTACCAACTTGAACACTGAAGCTTTCTTT
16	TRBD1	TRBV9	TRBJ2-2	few	CASSVDRGPNTGELFF	TGTGCCAGCAGCGTAGACAGGGGGCCTAACACCGGGGAGCTGTTTTTT
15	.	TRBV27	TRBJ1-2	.	CASSYRDSANYGYTF	TGTGCCAGCAGTTACCGGGACTCAGCTAACTATGGCTACACCTTC
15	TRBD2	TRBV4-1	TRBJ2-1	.	CASSPGGGSYNEQFF	TGCGCCAGCAGCCCGGGGGGGGGATCCTACAATGAGCAGTTCTTC
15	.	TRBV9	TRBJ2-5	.	CASSVERGIVETQYF	TGTGCCAGCAGCGTAGAACGGGGGATCGTAGAGACCCAGTACTTC
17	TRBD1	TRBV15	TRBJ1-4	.	CATSRAKLGGRNEKLFF	TGTGCCACCAGCAGAGCAAAATTAGGGGGCCGCAATGAAAAACTGTTTTTT
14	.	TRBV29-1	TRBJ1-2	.	CSVEDQGPSGGYTF	TGCAGCGTTGAAGACCAAGGCCCTAGTGGCGGCTACACCTTC
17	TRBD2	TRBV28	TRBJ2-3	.	CASSFYGLVANTDTQYF	TGTGCCAGCAGTTTTTACGGACTAGTGGCTAACACAGATACGCAGTATTTT
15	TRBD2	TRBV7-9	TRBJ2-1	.	CASSLSGSTYNEQFF	TGTGCCAGCAGCCTCAGCGGGAGTACCTACAATGAGCAGTTCTTC
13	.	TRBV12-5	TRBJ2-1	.	CASGPTGVGEQFF	TGTGCTAGTGGTCCGACAGGAGTTGGTGAGCAGTTCTTC
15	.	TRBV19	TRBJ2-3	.	CASRPGQQYTDTQYF	TGTGCCAGTAGGCCCGGACAGCAATACACAGATACGCAGTATTTT
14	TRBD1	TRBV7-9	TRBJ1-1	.	CASSQQGARVEAFF	TGTGCCAGCAGCCAACAGGGGGCGCGGGTTGAAGCTTTCTTT
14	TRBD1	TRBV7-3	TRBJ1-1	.	CASRVGQGSTEAFF	TGTGCCAGCAGGGTGGGACAGGGGAGCACTGAAGCTTTCTTT
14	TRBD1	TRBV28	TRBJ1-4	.	CASSLGQPNEKLFF	TGTGCCAGCAGTTTGGGACAGCCTAATGAAAAACTGTTTTTT
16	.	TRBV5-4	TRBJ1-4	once	CASSYGGGTTNEKLFF	TGTGCCAGCAGCTACGGCGGGGGTACAACTAATGAAAAACTGTTTTTT
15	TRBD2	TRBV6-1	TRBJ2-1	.	CASSIAGGPLNEQFF	TGTGCCAGCAGTATAGCGGGGGGCCCCCTCAATGAGCAGTTCTTC
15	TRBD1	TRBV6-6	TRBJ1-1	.	CASSPGQGENTEAFF	TGTGCCAGCAGCCCAGGACAGGGCGAGAACACTGAAGCTTTCTTT
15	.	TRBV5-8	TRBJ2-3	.	CASSHVTIGTDTQYF	TGTGCCAGCAGCCACGTGACCATCGGGACAGATACGCAGTATTTT
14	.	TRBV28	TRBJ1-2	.	CAWSGSGNSYGYTF	TGTGCCTGGAGTGGGAGCGGCAACTCCTATGGCTACACCTTC
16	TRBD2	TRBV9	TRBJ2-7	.	CASSAGLAGGLYEQYF	TGTGCCAGCAGCGCGGGACTAGCGGGGGGCCTCTACGAGCAGTACTTC
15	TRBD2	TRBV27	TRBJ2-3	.	CASSWFSGVSDTQYF	TGTGCTAGCAGTTGGTTTAGCGGGGTATCAGATACGCAGTATTTT